Listed here is a single T cell receptor beta chain. Its specificity is not known. The CDR3 totals 14 residues. CDR1 is DFQATT, CDR2 SNEGSKA, per germline (reference sequence). UMI-labeled 5' RACE yielded the TRB cDNA libraries. TCRdb reanalyzed the 5' RACE reads and collapses them to one entry per CDR3 protein, without DNA. The sample includes 84,000 or so distinct CDR3 sequences. The record originates from a study of CXCR3-negative and CXCR3-positive naive CD8 T cells. General study results and limits: Researchers reported similar TRBV-TRBJ usage in naive CXCR3-negative and CXCR3-positive cells, though memory differed. Compared with CXCR3-negative naive cells, CXCR3-positive naive cells showed more hydrophobic TRB CDR3s.

This chain connects TRBV20-1 to TRBJ2-7; the D call of TRBD2 rests on TCRdb alone, since no DNA is present to check it. The sample comprised naive CXCR3+ CD8+ T cells from blood. Subset reported: CD45RO-CCR7+CD27+CD95- naive CD8+ T cells expressing CXCR3 (TNR3+). This sequence was found in a human donor in good health. Some clones in this sample may be carry-over from other donors' samples. CDR3 amino acids: CSARDIGLTYEQYF.